The 27 T cell receptor beta chains presented below share a single source sample, sequenced in a study of long-term antiretroviral therapy in people with HIV. Researchers report immunoSEQ v3.0 was run at survey level. Profiled with immunoSEQ multiplex PCR; TCRdb holds only in-frame clones, not every one. Here the sample spans some 25,000 clones, roughly 80% being singletons. The sample here was unsorted PBMCs, taken 2.1 years after starting antiretroviral therapy. Every receptor here comes from a man in his thirties or forties with HIV.

V is TRBV30 and J is TRBJ2-1; D is tentatively TRBD1 or TRBD2 (6 bases each). Germline loops: CDR1 GTSNPN, CDR2 SVGIG (reference sequence). The CDR3 consists of 13 residues. Trimming took off 7 bases at V and 7 bases at J, with 17 bases between the two ends. The CDR3 DNA is TGTGCCTCCATGTGGGGGGCCTCGAATGAGCAGTTCTTC. Protein product: CASMWGASNEQFF.

The chain couples TRBV9 to TRBJ2-1; D is ambiguous. The CDR3 length is 18 residues. V was cut by 0 bases and J by 5 bases, with 21 bases left in between. Germline CDR1 reads SGDLS; CDR2 reads YYNGEE. The CDR3 region has the DNA TGTGCCAGCAGCGTAGGCCCTGGGTGGGCAGCAGGCGACAATGAGCAGTTCTTC. Protein product: CASSVGPGWAAGDNEQFF.

In its sample, this clone was seen a few times. J is TRBJ2-7 and V is TRBV19; 7 bases align to TRBD1. V shed 3 bases and J 0 bases; nucleotides not matched to a gene: 2. From germline, CDR1 is LNHDA and CDR2 SQIVND (reference sequence). This CDR3 is built from 14 residues. CDR3 amino acids: CASSMGQHSYEQYF. In DNA form, the CDR3 reads TGTGCCAGTAGTATGGGACAGCACTCCTACGAGCAGTACTTC.

This clone was counted a single time. V gene TRBV7-7 combines with J gene TRBJ2-5; 9 bases are shared with TRBD2. Germline V lookup: CDR1 SSHAT, CDR2 FNYEAQ (reference sequence). The CDR3 is made up of 17 amino acids. V gave up 1 base and J gave up 0 bases; unmatched junction bases: 6. The CDR3 protein is CASSLGLSGGYQETQYF. In DNA, the CDR3 is TGTGCCAGCAGCTTAGGGCTCAGCGGGGGGTACCAAGAGACCCAGTACTTC.

The chain has TRBV2 and TRBJ1-6; 11 bases agree with TRBD1. The CDR3 has 14 residues. Germline trimming cut 8 bases from V and 8 bases from J; bases unmatched to any gene: 5. CDR1 SNHLY and CDR2 FYNNEI come from the germline V gene. The chain's CDR3 is CASLGQGAYSPLHF. CDR3 bases: TGTGCCAGCCTTGGACAGGGGGCTTATTCACCCCTCCACTTT.

The chain is built from TRBV5-6 and TRBJ2-4; D might be TRBD1 (6 bases). Trimming cost V 4 bases and J 4 bases, with 9 bases left between them. CDR1 and CDR2 from the germline V gene are SGHDT and YYEEEE. The CDR3 consists of 13 residues. CDR3 in DNA: TGTGCCAGCAGCACCGGACAGAAAAACATTCAGTACTTC. Amino acids: CASSTGQKNIQYF.

In this sample, this clone turned up a few times. The V and J genes are TRBV29-1 and TRBJ1-1; no clear D. V lost 3 bases to trimming and J lost 1 base, with 6 bases between them. Looked up from germline, CDR1 is SQVTM and CDR2 is ANQGSEA. The CDR3 runs 12 residues. The CDR3 DNA is TGCAGCGTTGAGAACGGGAACACTGAAGCTTTCTTT. This codes for CSVENGNTEAFF.

V gene TRBV30 combines with J gene TRBJ2-2; no clear D gene. The CDR3 is made up of 13 amino acids. Germline V lookup: CDR1 GTSNPN, CDR2 SVGIG (reference sequence). V dropped 3 bases and J dropped 6 bases, with 11 bases sitting between them. CDR3 DNA: TGTGCCTGGAGCGGTAATAGGGCCGGGGAGCTGTTTTTT. Protein sequence: CAWSGNRAGELFF.

The J gene is TRBJ2-3, the V gene TRBV18; 7 positions agree with TRBD2. The CDR3 is 15 amino acids. Looked up from germline, CDR1 is KGHSH and CDR2 is LQKENI. V shed 2 bases, J shed 5 bases, and the junction held 7 bases outside the gene matches. The CDR3 loop reads CASSPNQGGRDTQYF. CDR3 in DNA: TGTGCCAGCTCACCAAACCAGGGCGGGAGAGATACGCAGTATTTT.

This clone is large in the sample. The chain combines TRBV28 with TRBJ1-1, with D perhaps matching TRBD1 (5 bases). CDR1 is MDHEN, CDR2 SYDVKM, per germline. V was clipped by 3 bases and J by 5 bases, with 10 bases between them. The CDR3 contains 13 residues. The CDR3 protein is CASSFRGVTEAFF. As DNA, the CDR3 is TGTGCCAGCAGTTTTCGGGGGGTGACTGAAGCTTTCTTT.

The J gene is TRBJ2-7, the V gene TRBV7-8; D is perhaps TRBD1 (5 bases). V was shortened by 5 bases and J by 7 bases, with 15 bases between the two germline ends. The V gene's germline CDR1 is SGHVS and CDR2 FQNEAQ. This CDR3 region has 13 residues. CDR3: CASSRRTIREQYF. The CDR3, as DNA: TGTGCCAGCAGCCGTAGGACAATTCGGGAGCAGTACTTC.

V usage is TRBV19 and J usage is TRBJ2-5, with TRBD2 matching over 9 bases. The CDR3 is 16 amino acids. Per the germline V gene, CDR1 is LNHDA and CDR2 is SQIVND (reference sequence). Trimming removed 8 bases from V and 2 bases from J; junction bases left unmatched: 12. The CDR3 DNA follows: TGTGCCAGTGCCGCCCTTCTAGCGGGAAAGCAAGAGACCCAGTACTTC. Translation gives CASAALLAGKQETQYF. Complete variable domain (other parts from reference TRBV19 and TRBJ2-5): DGGITQSPKYLFRKEGQNVTLSCEQNLNHDAMYWYRQDPGQGLRLIYYSQIVNDFQKGDIAEGYSVSREKKESFPLTVTSAQKNPTAFYLCASAALLAGKQETQYFGPGTRLLVL.

The rearrangement joins TRBV7-2 to TRBJ1-3; 8 bases line up with TRBD1. The ends lost 1 base at V and 0 bases at J; junction bases unmatched: 8. The CDR3 runs to 18 residues. Germline lookup yields CDR1 SGHTA and CDR2 FQGNSA. The CDR3: CASSLDGTGTSSGNTIYF. For the CDR3, the DNA is TGTGCCAGCAGCTTAGACGGGACAGGTACAAGCTCTGGAAACACCATATATTTT.

The V and J genes are TRBV6-5 and TRBJ1-4; D uncertain. Per germline, CDR1 MNHEY and CDR2 SVGAGI. The V end lost 0 bases, the J end lost 4 bases, and 12 bases lay between the germline ends. The CDR3 sequence is 16 residues long. The CDR3 loop reads CASSYSMSGINEKLFF. As DNA, the CDR3 is TGTGCCAGCAGTTACTCGATGTCGGGTATTAATGAAAAACTGTTTTTT.

This chain links TRBV2 with TRBJ2-5, with 7 bases matching TRBD1. With V trimmed by 2 bases and J by 2 bases, 5 bases remained unmatched. CDR1 SNHLY and CDR2 FYNNEI come from the germline V gene. CDR3 length: 15 amino acids. Written as DNA, the CDR3 is TGTGCCAGCAGTGAAAAACAGGGGATGCAAGAGACCCAGTACTTC. Encoded protein: CASSEKQGMQETQYF.

The chain links TRBV5-1 to TRBJ2-2; TRBD1 is a possible D gene (5 bases). The V end was cut by 5 bases, the J end by 2 bases, with 13 bases between. CDR1 SGHRS and CDR2 YFSETQ come from the germline V gene. CDR3 length: 15 amino acids. This CDR3 is CASSKDRHNTGELFF. In DNA, the CDR3 is TGCGCCAGCAGTAAAGACAGACACAACACCGGGGAGCTGTTTTTT.

This chain uses TRBV5-5 with TRBJ2-1, with TRBD2 identical over 16 bases. Germline trimming cut 3 bases from V and 0 bases from J; bases unmatched to any gene: 9. Germline assignment: CDR1 SGHKS and CDR2 YYEKEE (reference sequence). The CDR3 runs 20 residues. CDR3 nucleotide sequence: TGTGCCAGCAGCTCGATGACGGGACTAGCGGGAGGGAGCTCCTACAATGAGCAGTTCTTC. This codes for CASSSMTGLAGGSSYNEQFF.

There are a few counts of this clone. The chain uses TRBV14 and TRBJ1-1; no clear D gene. There are 18 residues in the CDR3. Germline V gene data show CDR1 as SGHDN and CDR2 as FVKESK. Trimming removed 1 base from V and 0 bases from J, with 18 bases in between. The CDR3 here is CASSQVVSSLPMNTEAFF. DNA for the CDR3: TGTGCCAGCAGCCAAGTTGTCAGCAGCCTGCCGATGAACACTGAAGCTTTCTTT.

V is TRBV11-2 and J is TRBJ2-1; 7 nucleotides agree with TRBD1. The CDR3 extends over 15 amino acids. The trim removed 8 bases at V and 0 bases at J, leaving 7 bases unmatched. The germline gives CDR1 SGHAT, CDR2 FQNNGV. CDR3 protein: CASQLGGSSYNEQFF. The CDR3 nucleotides are TGTGCCAGCCAACTAGGGGGCAGCTCCTACAATGAGCAGTTCTTC.

The chain joins TRBV5-1 to TRBJ2-1, with D unresolved. The germline V gene encodes CDR1 SGHRS and CDR2 YFSETQ. Between the trimmed V and J ends, which lost 7 bases and 3 bases, there was a span of 8 bases. CDR3 size: 12 residues. CDR3 bases: TGCGCCAGCCAGCCCCTCTACAATGAGCAGTTCTTC. This translates into CASQPLYNEQFF.

This rearrangement joins TRBV18 to TRBJ2-1; D is perhaps TRBD1 (6 bases). The V gene lost 4 bases and the J gene lost 6 bases, with 13 bases spanning the gap. The CDR3 totals 14 residues. The germline V gene has CDR1 KGHSH and CDR2 LQKENI. CDR3 in amino acids: CASSQGVRFNEQFF. The CDR3 nucleotides are TGTGCCAGCTCACAGGGGGTGCGATTCAATGAGCAGTTCTTC.

This rearrangement joins TRBV2 to TRBJ1-1; weak D call: TRBD1 (5 bases). The CDR3 is 15 residues long. The germline gives CDR1 SNHLY, CDR2 FYNNEI. Trimming left V 6 bases short and J 0 bases short, with 14 bases between. Here the CDR3 DNA reads TGTGCCAGCAGAGAGGTCTTGACAGTGAACACTGAAGCTTTCTTT. Amino acids: CASREVLTVNTEAFF.

The V and J genes are TRBV5-5 and TRBJ1-2; 9 nucleotides align to TRBD1. Germline trimming cut 0 bases from V and 7 bases from J; bases unmatched to any gene: 4. This CDR3 has 14 amino acids. CDR1 is SGHKS and CDR2 is YYEKEE in the germline V gene (reference sequence). CDR3 in amino acids: CASSLGQGVGGYTF. Written as DNA, the CDR3 is TGTGCCAGCAGCTTGGGACAGGGGGTTGGTGGCTACACCTTC. The full variable domain, completed using reference TRBV5-5 and TRBJ1-2, is DAGVTQSPTHLIKTRGQQVTLRCSPISGHKSVSWYQQVLGQGPQFIFQYYEKEERGRGNFPDRFSARQFPNYSSELNVNALLLGDSALYLCASSLGQGVGGYTFGSGTRLTVV.

The gene calls are TRBV27 and TRBJ1-4; D is undetermined. Trimming took 3 bases from V and 0 from J, leaving 5 bases between them. The germline V gene has CDR1 MNHEY and CDR2 SMNVEV (reference sequence). The CDR3 contains 14 residues. The CDR3 DNA follows: TGTGCCAGCAGTTTTAATCCAACTAATGAAAAACTGTTTTTT. Protein product: CASSFNPTNEKLFF.

The CDR3 bases are TGTGCCAGCAGTTCCCCTCGGAGTGCACACTACGAGCAGTACTTC. Encoded protein: CASSSPRSAHYEQYF. V gene TRBV27 combines with J gene TRBJ2-7; D is unresolved. Germline V CDR1 and CDR2: MNHEY, SMNVEV (reference sequence). CDR3 length equals 15 residues. V lost 4 bases and J 3 bases, leaving 16 bases between the germline ends.

This chain joins TRBV6-1 and TRBJ1-2; TRBD1 aligns across 10 bases. Germline loops: CDR1 MNHNS, CDR2 SASEGT. J gave up 4 bases and V 0 bases, and 5 bases lay outside the gene matches. CDR3 length: 16 amino acids. The CDR3 sequence is CASSEALGQGGYGYTF. Here the CDR3 DNA reads TGTGCCAGCAGTGAAGCGCTTGGACAGGGGGGCTATGGCTACACCTTC.

This clone appeared a single time. The rearrangement joins TRBV4-2 to TRBJ1-2, with D unclear. Germline assignment: CDR1 LGHNA and CDR2 YNFKEQ. Trimming took 4 bases from V and 2 from J, leaving 17 bases between them. The CDR3 totals 16 residues. The CDR3 DNA reads TGTGCCAGCAGCCTTTTTTTGACGCGGGGAAACTATGGCTACACCTTC. Translating gives CASSLFLTRGNYGYTF.